These T cell receptor beta chains were read from a single sample in a study of blood T cell repertoires in COVID-19. Measured with immunoSEQ multiplex PCR; TCRdb has only the in-frame clones, and not every one. The sample lists fewer than 350,000 clones; 70% to 90% were seen once. The sample taken for sequencing was PBMCs or T cells enriched from blood (not recorded which). Every receptor here comes from a woman aged 40 to 50 who had recovered from COVID-19. CDR3s leave out the opening cysteine and the closing phenylalanine or tryptophan. Fields, in order: V gene, J gene, CDR3 protein.

v_gene: TRBV28; j_gene: TRBJ1-2; CDR3aa: ASSLVLGDYGYT
v_gene: TRBV28; j_gene: TRBJ2-3; CDR3aa: ASSLGGGTTDTQY
v_gene: TRBV7-2; j_gene: TRBJ1-1; CDR3aa: ASSLVKGANTEAF
v_gene: TRBV19; j_gene: TRBJ2-2; CDR3aa: ASSAGGITGELF
v_gene: TRBV7-9; j_gene: TRBJ2-2; CDR3aa: ASSPRTSGRLRELF
v_gene: TRBV18; j_gene: TRBJ1-1; CDR3aa: ASSPGQWLNTEAF
v_gene: TRBV7-3; j_gene: TRBJ2-7; CDR3aa: ASSLLGQGSNEQY
v_gene: TRBV11-2; j_gene: TRBJ1-1; CDR3aa: ASSSDRGTEAF
v_gene: TRBV2; j_gene: TRBJ1-1; CDR3aa: ASSGTGLTEAF
v_gene: TRBV6-5; j_gene: TRBJ2-2; CDR3aa: ASRDMMNTGELF
v_gene: TRBV28; j_gene: TRBJ1-1; CDR3aa: ASSLSRTGIEAF
v_gene: TRBV19; j_gene: TRBJ1-5; CDR3aa: ASRGAGGGNQPQH
v_gene: TRBV28; j_gene: TRBJ2-7; CDR3aa: ASSFGDRGGEQY
v_gene: TRBV28; j_gene: TRBJ2-6; CDR3aa: ASSRGTGGANVLT
v_gene: TRBV7-2; j_gene: TRBJ2-3; CDR3aa: ASSLESRADTDTQY
v_gene: TRBV25-1; j_gene: TRBJ2-7; CDR3aa: ASSGLGRLEQY
v_gene: TRBV7-7; j_gene: TRBJ2-1; CDR3aa: ASSLGLAGAGNEQF
v_gene: TRBV7-2; j_gene: TRBJ1-3; CDR3aa: ASNTGSGNTIY
v_gene: TRBV29-1; j_gene: TRBJ1-2; CDR3aa: SVATRMNYGYT
v_gene: TRBV7-2; j_gene: TRBJ2-5; CDR3aa: ASSLLDRGHETQY
v_gene: TRBV9; j_gene: TRBJ1-4; CDR3aa: ASSVSPNEKLF
v_gene: TRBV5-4; j_gene: TRBJ2-1; CDR3aa: ASSGISSYNEQF
v_gene: TRBV5-6; j_gene: TRBJ1-5; CDR3aa: ASSFYRGNQPQH
v_gene: TRBV5-4; j_gene: TRBJ2-5; CDR3aa: ASSLGGGGETQY
v_gene: TRBV4-1; j_gene: TRBJ1-4; CDR3aa: ASSHEDRGGEKLF